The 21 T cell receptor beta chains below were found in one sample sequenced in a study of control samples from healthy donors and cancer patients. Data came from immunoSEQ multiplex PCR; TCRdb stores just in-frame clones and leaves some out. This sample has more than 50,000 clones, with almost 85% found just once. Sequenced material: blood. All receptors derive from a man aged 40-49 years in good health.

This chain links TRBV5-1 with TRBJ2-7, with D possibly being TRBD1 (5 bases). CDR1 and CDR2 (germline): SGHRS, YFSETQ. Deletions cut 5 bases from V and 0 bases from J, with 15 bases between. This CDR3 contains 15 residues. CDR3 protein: CASRTASLYSYEQYF. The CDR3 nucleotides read TGCGCCAGCAGGACAGCCTCTCTTTACTCCTACGAGCAGTACTTC.

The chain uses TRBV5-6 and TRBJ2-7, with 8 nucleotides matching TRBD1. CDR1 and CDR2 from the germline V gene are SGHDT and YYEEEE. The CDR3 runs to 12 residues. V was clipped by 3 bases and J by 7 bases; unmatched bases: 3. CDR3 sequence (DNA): TGTGCCAGCAGCTGGGGACAGGAAGAGCAGTACTTC. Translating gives CASSWGQEEQYF.

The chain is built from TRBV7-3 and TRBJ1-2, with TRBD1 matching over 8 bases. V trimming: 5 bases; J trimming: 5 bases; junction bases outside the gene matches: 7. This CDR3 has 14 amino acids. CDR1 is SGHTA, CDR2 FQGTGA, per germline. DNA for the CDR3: TGTGCCAGCAGCCTGGACAGGGAGGGGTATGGCTACACCTTC. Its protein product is CASSLDREGYGYTF.

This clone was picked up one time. The CDR3 bases are TGTGCCACCAGCAGAGATCGGAACAGGGGTTACGAGCAGTACTTC. Protein product: CATSRDRNRGYEQYF. This chain connects TRBV15 to TRBJ2-7; 7 bases map to TRBD1. The V segment lost 0 bases and the J segment 4 bases; nucleotides outside the gene matches: 6. The CDR3 runs 15 residues. CDR1 is LNHNV, CDR2 YYDKDF, per germline (reference sequence).

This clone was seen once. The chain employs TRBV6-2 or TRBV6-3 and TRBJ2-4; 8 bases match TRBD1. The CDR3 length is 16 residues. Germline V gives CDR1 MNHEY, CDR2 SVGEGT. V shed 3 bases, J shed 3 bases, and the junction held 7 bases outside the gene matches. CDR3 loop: CASSYPGQALKNIQYF. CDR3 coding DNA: TGTGCCAGCAGTTATCCGGGACAGGCACTCAAAAACATTCAGTACTTC.

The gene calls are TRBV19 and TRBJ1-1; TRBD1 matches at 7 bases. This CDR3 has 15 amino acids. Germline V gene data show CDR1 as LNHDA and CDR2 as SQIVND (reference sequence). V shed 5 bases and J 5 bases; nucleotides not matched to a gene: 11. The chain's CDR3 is CASSSRTTGYTEAFF. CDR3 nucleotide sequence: TGTGCCAGTAGTTCCCGAACGACAGGGTATACTGAAGCTTTCTTT.

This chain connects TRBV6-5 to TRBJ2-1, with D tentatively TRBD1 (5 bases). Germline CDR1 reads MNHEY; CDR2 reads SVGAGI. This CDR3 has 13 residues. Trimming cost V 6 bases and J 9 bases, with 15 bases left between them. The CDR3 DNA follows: TGTGCCAGCAGAACCTTGTTCAGGGTTGAGCAGTTCTTC. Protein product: CASRTLFRVEQFF.

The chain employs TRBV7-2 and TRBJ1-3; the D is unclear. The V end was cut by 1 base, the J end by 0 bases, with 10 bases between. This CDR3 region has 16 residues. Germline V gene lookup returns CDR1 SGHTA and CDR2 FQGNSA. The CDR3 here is CASSLVHSSSGNTIYF. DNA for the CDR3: TGTGCCAGCAGCTTAGTTCACAGTAGCTCTGGAAACACCATATATTTT.

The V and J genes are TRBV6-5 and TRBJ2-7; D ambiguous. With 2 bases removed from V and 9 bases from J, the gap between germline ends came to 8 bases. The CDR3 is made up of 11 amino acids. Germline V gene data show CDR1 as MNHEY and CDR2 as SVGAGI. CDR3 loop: CASSYDRRQYF. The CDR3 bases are TGTGCCAGCAGTTACGATCGGAGGCAGTACTTC.

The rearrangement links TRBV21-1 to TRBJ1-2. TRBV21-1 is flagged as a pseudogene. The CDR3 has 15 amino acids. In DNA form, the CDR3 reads TGTGCCAGCAGCAAGAGGGGCCAAGCGGTAGATGGCTACACCTTC. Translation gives CASSKRGQAVDGYTF.

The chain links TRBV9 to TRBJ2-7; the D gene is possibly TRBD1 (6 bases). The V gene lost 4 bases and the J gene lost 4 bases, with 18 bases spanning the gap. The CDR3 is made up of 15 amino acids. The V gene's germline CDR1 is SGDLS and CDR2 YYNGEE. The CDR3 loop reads CASSTRDTVGYEQYF. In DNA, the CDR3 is TGTGCCAGCAGCACCCGGGACACGGTTGGGTACGAGCAGTACTTC.

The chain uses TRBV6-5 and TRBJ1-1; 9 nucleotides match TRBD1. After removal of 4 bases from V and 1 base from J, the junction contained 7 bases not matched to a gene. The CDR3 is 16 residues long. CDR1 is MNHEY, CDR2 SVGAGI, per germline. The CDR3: CASSSSMDRGNTEAFF. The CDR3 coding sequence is TGTGCCAGCAGTTCCTCGATGGACAGGGGGAACACTGAAGCTTTCTTT.

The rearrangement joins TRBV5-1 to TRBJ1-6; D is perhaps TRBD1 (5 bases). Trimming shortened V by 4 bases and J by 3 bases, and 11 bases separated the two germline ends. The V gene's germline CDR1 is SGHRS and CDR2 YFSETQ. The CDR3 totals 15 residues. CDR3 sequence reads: CASSGGYGYNSPLHF. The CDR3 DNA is TGCGCCAGCAGCGGGGGTTACGGCTATAATTCACCCCTCCACTTT.

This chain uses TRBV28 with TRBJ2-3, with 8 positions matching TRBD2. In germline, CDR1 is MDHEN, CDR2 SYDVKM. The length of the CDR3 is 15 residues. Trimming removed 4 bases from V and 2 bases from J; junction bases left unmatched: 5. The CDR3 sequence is CASSYKRGFTDTQYF. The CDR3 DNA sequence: TGTGCCAGCAGTTATAAGCGGGGGTTCACAGATACGCAGTATTTT.

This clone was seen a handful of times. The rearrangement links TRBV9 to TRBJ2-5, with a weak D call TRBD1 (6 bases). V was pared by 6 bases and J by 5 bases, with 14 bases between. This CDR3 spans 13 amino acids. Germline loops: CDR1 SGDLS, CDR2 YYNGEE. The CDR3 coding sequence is TGTGCCAGCAACACCCCAGGGGACGAGACCCAGTACTTC. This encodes CASNTPGDETQYF. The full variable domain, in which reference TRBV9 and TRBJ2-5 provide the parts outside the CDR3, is DSGVTQTPKHLITATGQRVTLRCSPRSGDLSVYWYQQSLDQGLQFLIQYYNGEERAKGNILERFSAQQFPDLHSELNLSSLELGDSALYFCASNTPGDETQYFGPGTRLLVL.

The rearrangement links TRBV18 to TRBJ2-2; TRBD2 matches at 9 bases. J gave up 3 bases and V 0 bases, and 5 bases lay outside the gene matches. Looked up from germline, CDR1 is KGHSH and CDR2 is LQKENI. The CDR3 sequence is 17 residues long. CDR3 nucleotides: TGTGCCAGCTCACCACCGGCGGGAGGGCCGGACACCGGGGAGCTGTTTTTT. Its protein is CASSPPAGGPDTGELFF.

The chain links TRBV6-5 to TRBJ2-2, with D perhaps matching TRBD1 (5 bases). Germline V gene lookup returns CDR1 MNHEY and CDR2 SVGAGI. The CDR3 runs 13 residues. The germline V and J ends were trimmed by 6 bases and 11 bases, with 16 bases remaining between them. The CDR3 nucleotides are TGTGCCAGCAGGATTCAGGGTGGAAGCGAGCTGTTTTTT. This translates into CASRIQGGSELFF.

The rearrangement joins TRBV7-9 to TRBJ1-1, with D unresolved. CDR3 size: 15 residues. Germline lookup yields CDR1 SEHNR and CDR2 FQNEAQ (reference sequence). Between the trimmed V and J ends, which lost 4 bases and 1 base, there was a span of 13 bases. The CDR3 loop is CASSSPKGQNTEAFF. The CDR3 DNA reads TGTGCCAGCAGCTCACCCAAGGGCCAGAACACTGAAGCTTTCTTT.

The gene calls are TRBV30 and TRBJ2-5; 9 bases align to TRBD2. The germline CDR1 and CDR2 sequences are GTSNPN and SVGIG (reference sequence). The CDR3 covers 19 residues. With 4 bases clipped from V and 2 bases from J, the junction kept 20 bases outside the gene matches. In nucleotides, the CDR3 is TGTGCCTGGAACCCCCGTGGTAGCGGGAGTTGGGGGGGACAAGAGACCCAGTACTTC. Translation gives CAWNPRGSGSWGGQETQYF.

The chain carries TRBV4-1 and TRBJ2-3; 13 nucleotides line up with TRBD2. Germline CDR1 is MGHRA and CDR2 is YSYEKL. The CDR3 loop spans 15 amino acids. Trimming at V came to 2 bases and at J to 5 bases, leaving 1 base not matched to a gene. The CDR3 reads CASSQRLAGGDTQYF. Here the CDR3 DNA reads TGCGCCAGCAGCCAACGACTAGCGGGAGGAGATACGCAGTATTTT.

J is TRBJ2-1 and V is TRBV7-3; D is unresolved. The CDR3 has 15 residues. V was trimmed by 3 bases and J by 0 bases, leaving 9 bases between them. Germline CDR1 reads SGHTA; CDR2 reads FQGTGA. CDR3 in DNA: TGTGCCAGCAGCTTTAGTTATAGCTCCTACAATGAGCAGTTCTTC. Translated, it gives CASSFSYSSYNEQFF.